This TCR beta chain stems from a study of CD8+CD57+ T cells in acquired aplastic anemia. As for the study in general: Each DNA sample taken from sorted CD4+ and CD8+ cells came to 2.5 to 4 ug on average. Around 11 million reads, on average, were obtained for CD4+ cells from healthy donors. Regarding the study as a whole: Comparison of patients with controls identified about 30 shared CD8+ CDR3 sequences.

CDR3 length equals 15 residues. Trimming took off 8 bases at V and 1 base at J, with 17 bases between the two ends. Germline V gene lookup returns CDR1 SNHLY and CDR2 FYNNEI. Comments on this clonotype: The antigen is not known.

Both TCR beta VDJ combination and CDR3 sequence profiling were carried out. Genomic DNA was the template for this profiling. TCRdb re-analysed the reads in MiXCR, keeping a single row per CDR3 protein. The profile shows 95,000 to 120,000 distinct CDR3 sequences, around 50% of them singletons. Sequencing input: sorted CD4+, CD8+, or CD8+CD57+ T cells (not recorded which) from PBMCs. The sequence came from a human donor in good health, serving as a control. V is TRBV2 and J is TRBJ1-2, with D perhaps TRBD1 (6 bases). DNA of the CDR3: TGTGCCAGCGGAACAAGGACAGACTTTAACTATGGCTACACCTTC. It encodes CASGTRTDFNYGYTF.